This T cell receptor (beta chain) was observed in a study of blood T cell repertoires in COVID-19. Study-level information: The United States, Italy and Spain supplied acute and convalescent COVID-19 samples. The analysed material was cDNA or gDNA that came from T cells, B-cell-depleted T cells, or PBMCs.

Between the trimmed V and J ends, which lost 2 bases and 4 bases, there was a span of 11 bases. This CDR3 is built from 14 residues. CDR1 and CDR2 from the germline V gene are MNHEY and SVGAGI. Authors' processing steps: It was from reference gene primer amplification that nucleated cell counts were estimated. Generated by immunoSEQ multiplex PCR, the TCRdb table keeps only in-frame clones and is missing some. Clone size and V and J calls were adopted from that table, with D and trimming inferred from the DNA. The sample yields about 100,000 clones, about 87% seen once. The specimen sequenced was peripheral blood. This clonotype was sampled from a human donor in a cohort sampled during active COVID-19. The chain combines TRBV6-5 with TRBJ1-1; weak D call: TRBD1 (5 bases). Here the CDR3 DNA reads TGTGCCAGCAGTTACGCGGGACGTTTCACTGAAGCTTTCTTT. Encoded protein: CASSYAGRFTEAFF.